This TCR beta chain emerged from a study of shared clonotypes between healthy human individuals. Overall study context: CD4 naive and CD4 memory each took three plates per donor, while CD8 naive took two and CD8 memory one.

Study results and limitations: Enrolling few donors narrowed the genetic and exposure-history diversity that was represented.

This CDR3 region has 14 residues. Trimming pared 5 bases from V and 2 bases from J, leaving 12 bases between. Germline V gives CDR1 MNHEY, CDR2 SMNVEV (reference sequence). As for this clone: What it binds is unknown.

A deep-level run was used for the assay. Here immunoSEQ multiplex PCR was the method, and the copy in TCRdb shows in-frame clones only, minus some. The sample lists roughly 2.4 million clones, approximately 94% occurring once. The chain links TRBV27 to TRBJ1-2; maybe TRBD1 (6 bases). The TCR originated in a man aged 18 to 29 in good health. The sample consisted of naive CD4+ T cells sorted from blood. The sample's subset: CD45RA+ positively selected. Written as DNA, the CDR3 is TGTGCCAGCAGTATAGGACAGCTCAACTATGGCTACACCTTC. Amino acid sequence: CASSIGQLNYGYTF.